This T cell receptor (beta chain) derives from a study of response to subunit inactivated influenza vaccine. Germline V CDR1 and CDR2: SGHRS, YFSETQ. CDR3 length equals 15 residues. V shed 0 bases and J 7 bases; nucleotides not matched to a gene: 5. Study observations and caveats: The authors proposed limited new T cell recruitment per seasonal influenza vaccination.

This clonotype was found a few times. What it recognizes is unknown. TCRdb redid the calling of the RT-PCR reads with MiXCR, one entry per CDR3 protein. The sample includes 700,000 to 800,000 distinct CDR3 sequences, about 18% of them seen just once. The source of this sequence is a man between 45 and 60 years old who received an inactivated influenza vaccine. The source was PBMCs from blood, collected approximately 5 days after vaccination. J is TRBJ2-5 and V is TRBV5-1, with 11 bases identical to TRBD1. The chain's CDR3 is CASSLGTGGFGTQYF. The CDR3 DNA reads TGCGCCAGCAGCTTGGGGACAGGGGGCTTCGGGACCCAGTACTTC.